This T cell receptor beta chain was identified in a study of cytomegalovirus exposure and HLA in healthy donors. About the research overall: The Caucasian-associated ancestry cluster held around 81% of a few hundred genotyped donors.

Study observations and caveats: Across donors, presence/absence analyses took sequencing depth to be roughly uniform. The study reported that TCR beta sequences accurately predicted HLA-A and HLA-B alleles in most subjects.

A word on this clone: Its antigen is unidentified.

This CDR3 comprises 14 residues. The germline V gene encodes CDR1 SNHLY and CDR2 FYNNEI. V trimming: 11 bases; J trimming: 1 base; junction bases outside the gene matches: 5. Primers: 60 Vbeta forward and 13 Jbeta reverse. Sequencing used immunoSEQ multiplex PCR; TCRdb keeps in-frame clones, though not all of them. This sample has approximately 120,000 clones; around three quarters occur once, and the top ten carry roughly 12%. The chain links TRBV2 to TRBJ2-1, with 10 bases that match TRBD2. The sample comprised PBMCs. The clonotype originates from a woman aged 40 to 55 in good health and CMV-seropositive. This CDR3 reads CASRLAGSYNEQFF. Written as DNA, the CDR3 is TGTGCCTCCCGACTAGCGGGTTCCTACAATGAGCAGTTCTTC. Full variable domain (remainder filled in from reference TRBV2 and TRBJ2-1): EPEVTQTPSHQVTQMGQEVILRCVPISNHLYFYWYRQILGQKVEFLVSFYNNEISEKSEIFDDQFSVERPDGSNFTLKIRSTKLEDSAMYFCASRLAGSYNEQFFGPGTRLTVL.